This TCR beta chain is from a study of blood T cells in healthy people across ages. Each sample yielded at least 6 micrograms of PBMC total RNA. This clonotype appeared many times. Its antigen is not known. Broader study findings: Calculation of diversity from one million T cells yielded estimates considered to be underestimates.

Primers used in a second PCR of roughly 7 to 11 cycles were a sample-barcoded 5' primer and a J-beta primer mix. One entry per CDR3 protein, called by TCRdb with MiXCR from the 5' RACE reads. The sample lists some 890,000 distinct CDR3 sequences, roughly 29% occurring once. Germline values: CDR1 MGHRA, CDR2 YSYEKL. The CDR3 has 13 residues. Unmatched junction bases numbered 5, after V lost 1 base and J lost 9 bases. These data were also reused for a study on T cells of mothers and their children.

Sample: blood. The chain links TRBV4-1 to TRBJ2-7; 8 bases match TRBD1. This sequence was found in a woman between 40 and 55 years old in good health. CDR3 nucleotides: TGCGCCAGCAGCCAAGTCATACAGGGGGTGCAGTACTTC. Amino acids: CASSQVIQGVQYF.